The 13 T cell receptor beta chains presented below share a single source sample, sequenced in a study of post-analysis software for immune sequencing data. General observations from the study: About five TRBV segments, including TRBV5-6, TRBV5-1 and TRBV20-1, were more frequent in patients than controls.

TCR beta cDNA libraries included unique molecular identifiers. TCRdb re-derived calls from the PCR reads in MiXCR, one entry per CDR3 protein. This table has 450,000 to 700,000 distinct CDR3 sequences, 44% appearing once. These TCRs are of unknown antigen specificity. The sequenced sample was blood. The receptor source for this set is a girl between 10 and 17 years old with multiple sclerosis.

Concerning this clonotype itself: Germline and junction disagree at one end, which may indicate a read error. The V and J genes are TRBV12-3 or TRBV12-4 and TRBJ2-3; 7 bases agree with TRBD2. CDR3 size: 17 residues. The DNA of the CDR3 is TGCGCCAGCAGCCAGGCCGGAAGCGGGATACTCACAGATACGCAGTATTTT. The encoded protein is CASSQAGSGILTDTQYF.

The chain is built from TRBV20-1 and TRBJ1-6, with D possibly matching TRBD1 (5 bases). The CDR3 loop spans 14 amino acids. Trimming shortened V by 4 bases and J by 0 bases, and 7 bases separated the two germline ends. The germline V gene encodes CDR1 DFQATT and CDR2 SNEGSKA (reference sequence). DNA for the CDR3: TGCAGTGCTACCGACAGCTCCTATAATTCACCCCTCCACTTT. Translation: CSATDSSYNSPLHF.

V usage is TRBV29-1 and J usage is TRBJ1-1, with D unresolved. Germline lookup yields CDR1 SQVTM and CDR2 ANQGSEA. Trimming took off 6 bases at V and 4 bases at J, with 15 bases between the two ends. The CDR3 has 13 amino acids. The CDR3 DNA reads TGCAGCGTCGCTAGGCCCGAGGGCACTGAAGCTTTCTTT. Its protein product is CSVARPEGTEAFF.

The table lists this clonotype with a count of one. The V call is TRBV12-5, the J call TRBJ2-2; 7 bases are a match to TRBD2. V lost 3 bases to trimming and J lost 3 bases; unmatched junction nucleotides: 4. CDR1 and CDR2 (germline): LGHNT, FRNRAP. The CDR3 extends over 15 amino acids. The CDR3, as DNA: TGTGCTAGTGGTTTCTGGGGAGGGTACACCGGGGAGCTGTTTTTT. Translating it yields CASGFWGGYTGELFF.

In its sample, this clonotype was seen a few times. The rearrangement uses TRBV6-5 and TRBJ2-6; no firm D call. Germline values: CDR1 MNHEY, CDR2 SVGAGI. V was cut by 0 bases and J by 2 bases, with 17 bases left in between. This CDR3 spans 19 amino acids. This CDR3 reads CASSYSYSRVRPGANVLTF. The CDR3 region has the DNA TGTGCCAGCAGTTACTCGTACTCGCGCGTCAGGCCTGGGGCCAACGTCCTGACTTTC.

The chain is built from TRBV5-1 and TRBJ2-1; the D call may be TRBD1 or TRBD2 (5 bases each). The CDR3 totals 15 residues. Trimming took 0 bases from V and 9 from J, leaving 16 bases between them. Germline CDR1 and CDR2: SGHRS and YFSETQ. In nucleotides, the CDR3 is TGCGCCAGCAGCTTGGGGGCCACCGGGGCCCTTGAGCAGTTCTTC. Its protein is CASSLGATGALEQFF.

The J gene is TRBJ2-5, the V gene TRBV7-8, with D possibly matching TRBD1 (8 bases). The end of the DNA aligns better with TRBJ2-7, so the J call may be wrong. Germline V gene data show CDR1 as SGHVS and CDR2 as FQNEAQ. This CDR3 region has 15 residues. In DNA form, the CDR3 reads TGTGCCAGCAGCTTAGACAGGGGGGGCATCAACGAGCAGTACTTC. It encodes CASSLDRGGINEQYF.

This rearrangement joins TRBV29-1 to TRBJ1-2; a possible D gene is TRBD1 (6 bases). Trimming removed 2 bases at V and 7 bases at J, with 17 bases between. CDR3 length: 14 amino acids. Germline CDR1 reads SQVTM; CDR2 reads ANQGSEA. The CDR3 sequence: CSVESGEVSIGYTF. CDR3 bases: TGCAGCGTTGAATCAGGGGAAGTCTCTATTGGCTACACCTTC.

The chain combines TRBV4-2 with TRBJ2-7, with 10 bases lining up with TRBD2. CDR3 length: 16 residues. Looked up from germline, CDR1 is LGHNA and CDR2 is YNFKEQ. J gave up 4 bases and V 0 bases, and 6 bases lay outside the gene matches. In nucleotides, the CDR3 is TGTGCCAGCAGCCAAGAAGGAAGCGGGGGGGTATACGAGCAGTACTTC. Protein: CASSQEGSGGVYEQYF.

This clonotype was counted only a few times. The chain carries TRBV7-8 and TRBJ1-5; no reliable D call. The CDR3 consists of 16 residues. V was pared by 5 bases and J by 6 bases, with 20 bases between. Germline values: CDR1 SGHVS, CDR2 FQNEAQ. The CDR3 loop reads CASSPARAWVGQPQHF. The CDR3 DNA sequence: TGTGCCAGCAGCCCGGCCCGGGCCTGGGTGGGTCAGCCCCAGCATTTT.

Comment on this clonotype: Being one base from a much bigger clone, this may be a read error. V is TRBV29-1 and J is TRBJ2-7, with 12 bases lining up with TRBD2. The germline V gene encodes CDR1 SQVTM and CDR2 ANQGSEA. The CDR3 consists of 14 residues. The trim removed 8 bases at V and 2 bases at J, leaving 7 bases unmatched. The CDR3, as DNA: TGCAGCATGTCTAGCGGGAGGGACACCTACGAGCAGTACTTC. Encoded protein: CSMSSGRDTYEQYF.

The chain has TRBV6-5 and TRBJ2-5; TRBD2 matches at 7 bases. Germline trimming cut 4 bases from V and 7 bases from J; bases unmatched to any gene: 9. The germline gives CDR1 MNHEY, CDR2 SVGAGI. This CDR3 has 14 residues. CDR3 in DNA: TGTGCCAGCAGTTCGGCTAGCGGCCGGGGGACCCAGTACTTC. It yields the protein CASSSASGRGTQYF.

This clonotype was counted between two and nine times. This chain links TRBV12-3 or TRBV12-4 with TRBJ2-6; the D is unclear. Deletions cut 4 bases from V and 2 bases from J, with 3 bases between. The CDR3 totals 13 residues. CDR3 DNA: TGTGCCAGCAGTTGGACTGGGGCCAACGTCCTGACTTTC. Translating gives CASSWTGANVLTF.